This T cell receptor beta chain was recorded in a study of cytomegalovirus exposure and HLA in healthy donors. This CDR3 is built from 15 residues. Per germline, CDR1 KGHSH and CDR2 LQKENI. After removal of 3 bases from V and 6 bases from J, the junction contained 6 bases not matched to a gene. In the PCR, 60 Vbeta and 13 Jbeta primers were used. Using immunoSEQ multiplex PCR, the repertoire was profiled, and TCRdb retains in-frame clones only, with some absent. The profile shows fewer than 250,000 clones, approximately 79% of them singletons. The sequence was obtained from a woman aged 18-29 years in good health and CMV-seronegative. The chain uses TRBV18 and TRBJ2-1; 9 positions match TRBD2. The material sequenced was PBMCs. CDR3 coding DNA: TGTGCCAGCTCACCGCCGCGGGGGGGCATCAATGAGCAGTTCTTC. Translation: CASSPPRGGINEQFF.